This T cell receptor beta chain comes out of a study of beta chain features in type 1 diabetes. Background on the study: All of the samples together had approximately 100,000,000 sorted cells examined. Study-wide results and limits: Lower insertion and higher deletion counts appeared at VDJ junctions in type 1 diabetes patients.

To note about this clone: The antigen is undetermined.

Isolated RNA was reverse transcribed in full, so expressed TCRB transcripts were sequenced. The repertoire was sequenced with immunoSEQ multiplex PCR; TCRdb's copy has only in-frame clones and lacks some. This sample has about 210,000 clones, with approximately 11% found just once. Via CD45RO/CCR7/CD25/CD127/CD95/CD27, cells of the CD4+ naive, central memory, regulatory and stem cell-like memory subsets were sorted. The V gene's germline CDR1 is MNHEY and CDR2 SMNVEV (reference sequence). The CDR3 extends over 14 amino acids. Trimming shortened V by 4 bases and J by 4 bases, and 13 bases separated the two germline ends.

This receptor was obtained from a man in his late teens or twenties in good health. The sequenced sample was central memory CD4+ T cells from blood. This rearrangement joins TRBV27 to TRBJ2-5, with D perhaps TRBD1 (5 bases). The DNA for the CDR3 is TGTGCCAGCAGTTGGGCAGGGAAGAGAGAGACCCAGTACTTC. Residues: CASSWAGKRETQYF.